This T cell receptor beta chain was captured by sequencing in a study of blood T cell repertoires in COVID-19. Study-wide context: Material from acute and convalescent COVID-19 was sourced from the United States, Italy and Spain.

Trimming pared 4 bases from V and 0 bases from J, leaving 15 bases between. Germline-derived CDR1 and CDR2 are SGHRS and YFSETQ. This CDR3 spans 16 amino acids. The assay was immunoSEQ multiplex PCR, and TCRdb's table has in-frame clones only and misses some. The sample records tens of thousands of clones, over 75% being singletons. During active infection, Seattle patients enrolled and were then monitored through disease. Specimen: peripheral blood. This chain links TRBV5-1 with TRBJ2-3, with D possibly being TRBD2 (6 bases). This clonotype originated in a man aged 35 to 55 with COVID-19, enrolled during active disease. DNA for the CDR3: TGCGCCAGCAGCGCGGGATTGGGAACTAGCACAGATACGCAGTATTTT. Translated, it gives CASSAGLGTSTDTQYF.